A single T cell receptor (beta chain) is shown here with its context. The method was immunoSEQ multiplex PCR; TCRdb's version includes in-frame clones alone and lacks a portion of them. The sample records approximately 270,000 clones, approximately 91% being singletons. The CDR3 is 15 amino acids. Trimming removed 8 bases at V and 0 bases at J, with 16 bases between. Germline values: CDR1 MDHEN, CDR2 SYDVKM. These data belong to a study of blood T cell repertoires in COVID-19. Across the whole study: Sources were T cells, B-cell-depleted T cells, or PBMCs; the material itself was cDNA or gDNA.

The sequenced sample was PBMCs or T cells enriched from blood (not recorded which). This sequence joins TRBV28 and TRBJ1-1, with a tentative D call TRBD1 (5 bases). The sequence was obtained from a human donor in a cohort exposed to, infected with or recovered from COVID-19 (not recorded which). The donor label of this sample is uncertain. The CDR3 nucleotides are TGTGCCAGCTCCCCAGCCGGGGGGTTGAACACTGAAGCTTTCTTT. Translating it yields CASSPAGGLNTEAFF.